Listed here are 28 T cell receptor beta chains from one sample, sequenced in a study of blood T cell repertoires in COVID-19. The protocol was immunoSEQ multiplex PCR, while the TCRdb copy is restricted to in-frame clones and leaves out a portion. This table holds 330,000 or so clones, around 90% found once. The specimen was PBMCs or T cells enriched from blood (not recorded which). All receptors come from a man aged 30 to 45 who had recovered from COVID-19.

The chain links TRBV19 to TRBJ2-7, with TRBD2 identical over 13 bases. Germline V gene lookup returns CDR1 LNHDA and CDR2 SQIVND (reference sequence). CDR3 length equals 18 residues. The V gene end was trimmed by 5 bases and the J gene end by 9 bases; junction bases not matched to a gene: 19. CDR3 bases: TGTGCCAGTAGTCCAAGGACTAGCGGGGGCTCCAAGTTTAATGGGCAGTACTTC. Translated, it gives CASSPRTSGGSKFNGQYF.

This clone was seen once. The V gene is TRBV11-2, the J gene TRBJ2-5; a weak D match, TRBD1 (5 bases). Germline CDR1 SGHAT, CDR2 FQNNGV. V was clipped by 1 base and J by 4 bases, with 13 bases between them. The CDR3 extends over 15 amino acids. The CDR3 protein is CASSLGLQGSETQYF. The CDR3 DNA sequence: TGTGCCAGCAGCTTAGGCCTCCAGGGTTCAGAGACCCAGTACTTC.

V gene TRBV9 combines with J gene TRBJ1-3, with 7 nucleotides matching TRBD1. The CDR3 has 19 residues. Looked up from germline, CDR1 is SGDLS and CDR2 is YYNGEE. V shed 4 bases, J shed 3 bases, and the junction held 19 bases outside the gene matches. In DNA, the CDR3 is TGTGCCAGCAGCTACCCGGGACAGCAACCCTCTGGAGGTGGAAACACCATATATTTT. Amino acid sequence: CASSYPGQQPSGGGNTIYF.

The V call is TRBV10-3, the J call TRBJ2-3, with TRBD1 matching over 9 bases. Trimming cost V 4 bases and J 4 bases; bases outside gene matches: 6. The CDR3 contains 15 residues. CDR1 is ENHRY and CDR2 is SYGVKD in the germline V gene. CDR3 residues: CAISVGTGSPDTQYF. The CDR3 nucleotides are TGTGCCATCAGTGTAGGGACAGGGAGCCCAGATACGCAGTATTTT.

This rearrangement joins TRBV7-7 to TRBJ2-5, with 8 nucleotides matching TRBD1. The CDR3 sequence is 15 residues long. Germline values: CDR1 SSHAT, CDR2 FNYEAQ (reference sequence). Trimming took 3 bases from V and 5 from J; bases not matched to a gene: 8. DNA of the CDR3: TGTGCCAGCAGCTTCCCGGACAGGGATATGGAGACCCAGTACTTC. As protein: CASSFPDRDMETQYF. The variable domain in full, with the rest retrieved from reference TRBV7-7 and TRBJ2-5, is GAGVSQSPRYKVTKRGQDVTLRCDPISSHATLYWYQQALGQGPEFLTYFNYEAQPDKSGLPSDRFSAERPEGSISTLTIQRTEQRDSAMYRCASSFPDRDMETQYFGPGTRLLVL.

The chain recombines TRBV12-3 or TRBV12-4 with TRBJ2-1, with 7 bases aligning to TRBD2. CDR3 size: 13 residues. The ends lost 3 bases at V and 4 bases at J; junction bases unmatched: 0. The CDR3 sequence: CASSLGLYNEQFF. The CDR3 nucleotides read TGTGCCAGCAGTTTGGGACTATACAATGAGCAGTTCTTC.

The rearrangement joins TRBV10-3 to TRBJ1-2; 8 bases map to TRBD1. Germline V gene data show CDR1 as ENHRY and CDR2 as SYGVKD. Losses at the gene ends were 3 bases for V and 13 bases for J; bases not matched to a gene: 7. The CDR3 is 12 amino acids. The CDR3 sequence: CAISEQGEGLTF. The CDR3 DNA reads TGTGCCATCAGTGAACAGGGGGAAGGGCTCACCTTC.

The table lists this clone with a few counts. The DNA of the CDR3 is TGTGCCAGCAGCGTAGCCGGGGGGCTCTCCTACGAGCAGTACTTC. As protein: CASSVAGGLSYEQYF. The genes are TRBV9 and TRBJ2-7, with D perhaps TRBD2 (7 bases). CDR1 is SGDLS, CDR2 YYNGEE, per germline. The CDR3 contains 15 residues. V lost 0 bases to trimming and J lost 0 bases, with 10 bases between them.

The chain is built from TRBV10-1 and TRBJ2-7; 8 nucleotides align to TRBD1. J was trimmed by 3 bases and V by 4 bases; bases with no gene match: 5. From germline, CDR1 is WNHNN and CDR2 SYGVQD (reference sequence). The CDR3 runs 14 residues. This chain's CDR3 is CASSVGQGSYEQYF. In DNA, the CDR3 is TGCGCCAGCAGTGTAGGACAGGGCAGCTACGAGCAGTACTTC.

This rearrangement joins TRBV18 to TRBJ1-5; D is perhaps TRBD1 (5 bases). With 3 bases removed from V and 4 bases from J, the gap between germline ends came to 13 bases. Germline CDR1 and CDR2: KGHSH and LQKENI. The CDR3 covers 15 residues. The CDR3 DNA reads as TGTGCCAGCTCACCTTCCGGGGGGGGGAATCAGCCCCAGCATTTT. Protein sequence: CASSPSGGGNQPQHF.

The chain is built from TRBV9 and TRBJ1-2, with D perhaps TRBD1 (6 bases). Germline assignment: CDR1 SGDLS and CDR2 YYNGEE. This CDR3 has 16 amino acids. The ends were cut back, 0 bases at V and 1 base at J, with 13 bases in the middle. CDR3 sequence reads: CASSVGRTGLNYGYTF. In DNA, the CDR3 is TGTGCCAGCAGCGTAGGTCGTACAGGGCTTAACTATGGCTACACCTTC.

The V and J genes are TRBV12-3 or TRBV12-4 and TRBJ1-3; no clear D gene. Trimming took 10 bases from V and 2 from J, leaving 12 bases between them. There are 13 residues in the CDR3. In nucleotides, the CDR3 is TGTGCCACTCGTTTGAGCCCTGGAAACACCATATATTTT. Amino acid sequence: CATRLSPGNTIYF.

V usage is TRBV30 and J usage is TRBJ2-7, with 7 positions matching TRBD1. The CDR3 totals 12 residues. J was trimmed by 3 bases and V by 3 bases; bases with no gene match: 2. CDR1 GTSNPN and CDR2 SVGIG come from the germline V gene (reference sequence). This chain's CDR3 is CAWSGQVYEQYF. CDR3 bases: TGTGCCTGGAGCGGACAGGTCTACGAGCAGTACTTC.

J is TRBJ2-7 and V is TRBV7-8; D gene ambiguous. CDR1 is SGHVS, CDR2 FQNEAQ, per germline. This CDR3 spans 12 amino acids. The V end was cut by 5 bases, the J end by 2 bases, with 7 bases between. The CDR3 loop is CASSPIPYEQYF. In DNA, the CDR3 is TGTGCCAGCAGCCCCATTCCCTACGAGCAGTACTTC.

The rearrangement uses TRBV10-1 and TRBJ2-3; 15 bases are a match to TRBD2. Trimming at V came to 3 bases and at J to 6 bases, leaving 7 bases not matched to a gene. Germline CDR1 reads WNHNN; CDR2 reads SYGVQD (reference sequence). This CDR3 spans 17 amino acids. The CDR3 DNA follows: TGCGCCAGCAGTGACCTTGCTGGACTAGCGGGGGGGGATACGCAGTATTTT. The encoded protein is CASSDLAGLAGGDTQYF.

The chain couples TRBV10-3 to TRBJ2-5; possible D gene TRBD1, 5 bases. V shed 10 bases and J shed 0 bases, with 12 bases lying between them. This CDR3 is 13 amino acids long. The germline CDR1 and CDR2 sequences are ENHRY and SYGVKD. DNA for the CDR3: TGTGCCACTGAAAGGGGAAACCAAGAGACCCAGTACTTC. Translating it yields CATERGNQETQYF.

The chain has TRBV21-1 and TRBJ1-1; the D call TRBD1 from the table was never checked on the DNA. TRBV21-1 constitutes a pseudogene. The CDR3 has 14 amino acids. CDR3: CASSNRGMNTEAFF. The DNA for the CDR3 is TGTGCCAGCAGCAACAGGGGGATGAACACTGAAGCTTTCTTT.

The chain uses TRBV28 and TRBJ2-1; 11 bases are shared with TRBD2. CDR1 is MDHEN, CDR2 SYDVKM, per germline. The CDR3 consists of 18 residues. Trimming took 2 bases from V and 0 from J; bases not matched to a gene: 6. CDR3 DNA sequence: TGTGCCAGCAGTTTAAGACTAGCGGGGAGTTTCTCCTACAATGAGCAGTTCTTC. Encoded protein: CASSLRLAGSFSYNEQFF.

This rearrangement joins TRBV5-5 to TRBJ2-2; D ambiguous. Germline CDR1 SGHKS, CDR2 YYEKEE (reference sequence). V was shortened by 4 bases and J by 9 bases, with 13 bases between the two germline ends. The CDR3 totals 13 residues. CDR3 nucleotides: TGTGCCAGCAGCCCCTACCTCGTTCGGGAGCTGTTTTTT. This codes for CASSPYLVRELFF.

This clone has only one observation. The rearrangement links TRBV6-1 to TRBJ1-2, with a weak D call TRBD1 (6 bases). V was clipped by 2 bases and J by 4 bases, with 14 bases between them. Germline CDR1 MNHNS, CDR2 SASEGT. The CDR3 contains 15 residues. DNA for the CDR3: TGTGCCAGCAGTGAATCGTCTCACAGGGTCTATGGCTACACCTTC. It specifies CASSESSHRVYGYTF.

V usage is TRBV11-1 and J usage is TRBJ2-5; D not certain. The CDR3 runs 14 residues. Germline V lookup: CDR1 SGHAT, CDR2 FQDESV (reference sequence). Trimming removed 5 bases from V and 5 bases from J, with 15 bases in between. The CDR3 DNA sequence: TGTGCCAGCAGCCTCCGCTTTAGTGCGGAGACCCAGTACTTC. Encoded protein: CASSLRFSAETQYF.

V gene TRBV6-5 combines with J gene TRBJ1-2; D gene ambiguous. The CDR3 runs 14 residues. CDR1 and CDR2 (germline): MNHEY, SVGAGI. V lost 2 bases and J lost 2, with 9 bases in between. Here the CDR3 DNA reads TGTGCCAGCAGTTACCCGATCCGGAACTATGGCTACACCTTC. Its translation is CASSYPIRNYGYTF.

The chain employs TRBV7-9 and TRBJ1-4; 8 nucleotides match TRBD1. The V gene's germline CDR1 is SEHNR and CDR2 FQNEAQ (reference sequence). V was pared by 3 bases and J by 4 bases, with 4 bases of the junction left unmatched. CDR3 length: 15 amino acids. The CDR3 sequence is CASSFRTGHNEKLFF. The CDR3 DNA sequence: TGTGCCAGCAGCTTCCGGACAGGGCATAATGAAAAACTGTTTTTT.

The chain employs TRBV7-9 and TRBJ1-5; D not resolved. Germline V gene sequence: CDR1 SEHNR, CDR2 FQNEAQ (reference sequence). This CDR3 contains 13 residues. The V and J ends lost 1 base and 6 bases respectively, with 7 bases between them. The CDR3 DNA is TGTGCCAGCAGCTTAGGAGGGTCTCAGCCCCAGCATTTT. Its protein product is CASSLGGSQPQHF.

The rearrangement uses TRBV14 and TRBJ2-5; D uncertain. This CDR3 is built from 15 residues. The ends were cut back, 2 bases at V and 0 bases at J, with 10 bases in the middle. Looked up from germline, CDR1 is SGHDN and CDR2 is FVKESK. The CDR3 DNA follows: TGTGCCAGCAGCCAATCTAATTGGTACCAAGAGACCCAGTACTTC. Protein: CASSQSNWYQETQYF. Filled out from reference TRBV14 and TRBJ2-5, the complete variable domain reads EAGVTQFPSHSVIEKGQTVTLRCDPISGHDNLYWYRRVMGKEIKFLLHFVKESKQDESGMPNNRFLAERTGGTYSTLKVQPAELEDSGVYFCASSQSNWYQETQYFGPGTRLLVL.

V gene TRBV2 combines with J gene TRBJ2-5; TRBD2 might be the D (5 bases). The CDR3 totals 15 residues. V gave up 7 bases and J gave up 2 bases, with 17 bases separating them. The V gene's germline CDR1 is SNHLY and CDR2 FYNNEI. The CDR3 DNA reads as TGTGCCAGCATTTCAACCTGGGAGCAACAAGAGACCCAGTACTTC. Translating gives CASISTWEQQETQYF.

V and J are TRBV7-2 and TRBJ1-5; D call uncertain. Looked up from germline, CDR1 is SGHTA and CDR2 is FQGNSA. The CDR3 is 14 residues long. V lost 0 bases and J lost 4, with 7 bases in between. DNA for the CDR3: TGTGCCAGCAGCTTAGCTGGGCGAAATCAGCCCCAGCATTTT. Translating gives CASSLAGRNQPQHF.

The chain recombines TRBV2 with TRBJ2-2; the D gene is possibly TRBD2 (7 bases). V was clipped by 8 bases and J by 2 bases, with 15 bases between them. The CDR3 runs 15 residues. Per germline, CDR1 SNHLY and CDR2 FYNNEI. Here the CDR3 reads CASCSSGGNTGELFF. The CDR3 bases are TGTGCCAGCTGCTCCTCGGGGGGCAACACCGGGGAGCTGTTTTTT.